Following are 27 T cell receptor beta chains from one sample sequenced in a study of blood T cell repertoires in COVID-19. The data were produced by immunoSEQ multiplex PCR, yet TCRdb's version contains in-frame clones alone and is incomplete. The sample lists 25,000 to 35,000 clones; more than 65% were seen once. Sequenced material: peripheral blood. The receptors derive from a woman aged 60 to 75 with acute or convalescent COVID-19.

The V and J genes are TRBV2 and TRBJ1-1, with D hard to call. V was clipped by 4 bases and J by 4 bases, with 7 bases between them. CDR1 and CDR2 (germline): SNHLY, FYNNEI. The CDR3 is 12 residues long. In DNA, the CDR3 is TGTGCCAGCAGTGGAGAGGTCACTGAAGCTTTCTTT. This sequence encodes CASSGEVTEAFF. Full variable domain (outside the CDR3, taken from reference TRBV2 and TRBJ1-1): EPEVTQTPSHQVTQMGQEVILRCVPISNHLYFYWYRQILGQKVEFLVSFYNNEISEKSEIFDDQFSVERPDGSNFTLKIRSTKLEDSAMYFCASSGEVTEAFFGQGTRLTVV.

The chain couples TRBV2 to TRBJ1-1; TRBD1 might be the D (5 bases). V lost 8 bases and J lost 4, with 14 bases in between. The CDR3 covers 13 residues. CDR1 is SNHLY and CDR2 is FYNNEI in the germline V gene. Here the CDR3 DNA reads TGTGCCAGCTCCCCGGGGGTCAGCACTGAAGCTTTCTTT. It encodes CASSPGVSTEAFF.

This clone showed up just once. V usage is TRBV20-1 and J usage is TRBJ1-3; the D is unclear. Germline loops: CDR1 DFQATT, CDR2 SNEGSKA (reference sequence). The V and J ends lost 3 bases and 4 bases respectively, with 7 bases between them. This CDR3 contains 12 residues. Here the CDR3 DNA reads TGCAGTGCTAGTCCGGGGGGAAACACCATATATTTT. Translation: CSASPGGNTIYF.

The chain joins TRBV2 to TRBJ1-1; D not certain. Per the germline V gene, CDR1 is SNHLY and CDR2 is FYNNEI. Trimming removed 4 bases from V and 6 bases from J, with 6 bases in between. The CDR3 has 11 residues. CDR3 in amino acids: CASSAQAEAFF. In DNA form, the CDR3 reads TGTGCCAGCAGTGCTCAGGCTGAAGCTTTCTTT.

This clone was recorded only once. The rearrangement joins TRBV30 to TRBJ1-4; D ambiguous. The CDR3 has 12 amino acids. Germline V gene data show CDR1 as GTSNPN and CDR2 as SVGIG (reference sequence). V lost 0 bases, J lost 8 bases, and 7 bases lay in between. In DNA, the CDR3 is TGTGCCTGGAGTGTAGAGGAGGAAAAACTGTTTTTT. Translated: CAWSVEEEKLFF.

V is TRBV29-1 and J is TRBJ2-1; no clear D. The CDR3 spans 12 residues. Trimming left V 4 bases short and J 7 bases short, with 11 bases between. Germline CDR1 reads SQVTM; CDR2 reads ANQGSEA. The CDR3 loop reads CSVVAYRNEQFF. The CDR3 nucleotides read TGCAGCGTTGTAGCCTACCGGAATGAGCAGTTCTTC.

The chain employs TRBV18 and TRBJ2-1; 10 bases are shared with TRBD1. The CDR3 consists of 14 residues. With 4 bases clipped from V and 7 bases from J, the junction kept 4 bases outside the gene matches. The germline V gene has CDR1 KGHSH and CDR2 LQKENI. CDR3 residues: CASSRGTGVNEQFF. CDR3 DNA: TGTGCCAGCTCACGGGGGACAGGGGTAAATGAGCAGTTCTTC.

The chain combines TRBV6-5 with TRBJ1-5, with TRBD1 as a possible D gene (5 bases). The CDR3 extends over 16 amino acids. Per germline, CDR1 MNHEY and CDR2 SVGAGI. V shed 2 bases and J shed 3 bases, with 14 bases lying between them. The CDR3 nucleotides are TGTGCCAGCAGTTACCCCTCGGGGGGAGTCAATCAGCCCCAGCATTTT. It is translated as CASSYPSGGVNQPQHF.

This clone appeared a single time. The chain uses TRBV5-1 and TRBJ1-1; TRBD1 aligns across 8 bases. Germline trimming cut 4 bases from V and 0 bases from J; bases unmatched to any gene: 11. The germline CDR1 and CDR2 sequences are SGHRS and YFSETQ. The CDR3 spans 17 residues. The CDR3 region is CASSPGQGPFMNTEAFF. The CDR3 DNA reads TGCGCCAGCAGCCCCGGACAGGGACCGTTCATGAACACTGAAGCTTTCTTT.

Within the sample, this clone is medium-sized. The chain combines TRBV13 with TRBJ2-5; a possible D gene is TRBD1 (6 bases). The CDR3 extends over 13 amino acids. V was trimmed by 4 bases and J by 3 bases, leaving 9 bases between them. Germline V gene lookup returns CDR1 PRHDT and CDR2 FYEKMQ (reference sequence). The CDR3 protein is CASSSDSEETQYF. In DNA form, the CDR3 reads TGTGCCAGCAGCTCGGACAGCGAAGAGACCCAGTACTTC.

The chain employs TRBV2 and TRBJ2-5; a weak D match, TRBD1 (5 bases). Germline V gives CDR1 SNHLY, CDR2 FYNNEI. This CDR3 spans 13 amino acids. The V gene lost 5 bases and the J gene lost 1 base, with 8 bases spanning the gap. The CDR3 coding sequence is TGTGCCAGCAGTCGACAGCCCCAAGAGACCCAGTACTTC. Protein: CASSRQPQETQYF.

The genes are TRBV19 and TRBJ1-3; no definite D call. Deletions cut 3 bases from V and 2 bases from J, with 5 bases between. The CDR3 totals 13 residues. Germline-derived CDR1 and CDR2 are LNHDA and SQIVND (reference sequence). CDR3: CASSMETGNTIYF. CDR3 DNA sequence: TGTGCCAGTAGTATGGAGACTGGAAACACCATATATTTT. The variable domain in full, with the rest retrieved from reference TRBV19 and TRBJ1-3, is DGGITQSPKYLFRKEGQNVTLSCEQNLNHDAMYWYRQDPGQGLRLIYYSQIVNDFQKGDIAEGYSVSREKKESFPLTVTSAQKNPTAFYLCASSMETGNTIYFGEGSWLTVV.

This clone was seen only a few times. The V call is TRBV13, the J call TRBJ2-1; 8 bases line up with TRBD1. V dropped 2 bases and J dropped 3; count of bases not matched to a gene: 6. The CDR3 has 16 residues. Per the germline V gene, CDR1 is PRHDT and CDR2 is FYEKMQ (reference sequence). The CDR3 loop reads CASSLQKGQDYNEQFF. Written as DNA, the CDR3 is TGTGCCAGCAGCTTACAAAAGGGACAGGACTACAATGAGCAGTTCTTC.

The chain employs TRBV30 and TRBJ1-2; D is ambiguous. The ends were cut back, 4 bases at V and 0 bases at J, with 9 bases in the middle. Germline V gives CDR1 GTSNPN, CDR2 SVGIG (reference sequence). The CDR3 contains 13 residues. Here the CDR3 DNA reads TGTGCCTGGACTAAAATACCTAACTATGGCTACACCTTC. Translating gives CAWTKIPNYGYTF.

This clone was seen a single time. V gene TRBV7-3 combines with J gene TRBJ2-1; 13 bases are shared with TRBD2. With 5 bases clipped from V and 6 bases from J, the junction kept 7 bases outside the gene matches. Germline V gene sequence: CDR1 SGHTA, CDR2 FQGTGA. CDR3 length equals 16 residues. This CDR3 is CASSHSGLAGANEQFF. The CDR3 DNA reads TGTGCCAGCAGCCATTCTGGACTAGCGGGGGCCAATGAGCAGTTCTTC.

This clone was observed once. This chain links TRBV6-1 with TRBJ1-2; perhaps TRBD1 as D (6 bases). Trimming cost V 4 bases and J 2 bases, with 20 bases left between them. CDR3 length: 17 amino acids. The germline V gene has CDR1 MNHNS and CDR2 SASEGT. CDR3 bases: TGTGCCAGCAGTGTTAACAGGGCTTTGGCTACCAACTATGGCTACACCTTC. This translates into CASSVNRALATNYGYTF.

V gene TRBV5-1 combines with J gene TRBJ1-1; D gene uncertain. Germline lookup yields CDR1 SGHRS and CDR2 YFSETQ. V lost 4 bases and J lost 4, with 11 bases in between. The CDR3 has 13 amino acids. The CDR3 sequence is CASSVGRGTEAFF. CDR3 sequence (DNA): TGCGCCAGCAGCGTCGGGAGAGGCACTGAAGCTTTCTTT.

The CDR3 region is CASSAPQGSNEKLFF. CDR3 in DNA: TGTGCCAGCAGCGCCCCACAGGGGTCTAATGAAAAACTGTTTTTT. The rearrangement uses TRBV21-1 and TRBJ1-4; the D segment call TRBD1 is taken from the table without a DNA check. TRBV21-1 is flagged as a pseudogene. This CDR3 is 15 amino acids long.

This chain uses TRBV5-1 with TRBJ1-5, with TRBD1 matching over 9 bases. CDR1 SGHRS and CDR2 YFSETQ come from the germline V gene. The CDR3 is made up of 15 amino acids. V shed 1 base, J shed 3 bases, and the junction held 2 bases outside the gene matches. This chain's CDR3 is CASSLTGGANQPQHF. CDR3 DNA sequence: TGCGCCAGCAGCTTGACAGGGGGCGCCAATCAGCCCCAGCATTTT. The whole variable domain, filled in from reference TRBV5-1 and TRBJ1-5, reads KAGVTQTPRYLIKTRGQQVTLSCSPISGHRSVSWYQQTPGQGLQFLFEYFSETQRNKGNFPGRFSGRQFSNSRSEMNVSTLELGDSALYLCASSLTGGANQPQHFGDGTRLSIL.

This chain uses TRBV18 with TRBJ2-7; 9 nucleotides agree with TRBD1. The germline gives CDR1 KGHSH, CDR2 LQKENI. The CDR3 covers 15 residues. V dropped 6 bases and J dropped 3; count of bases not matched to a gene: 9. DNA for the CDR3: TGTGCCAGCTCCCATGGGGACAGGGTAGACTACGAGCAGTACTTC. Its translation is CASSHGDRVDYEQYF.

CDR3 region: CASSIGLVNEQFF. The DNA for the CDR3 is TGTGCCAGCAGTATCGGACTAGTCAATGAGCAGTTCTTC. The gene calls are TRBV6-5 and TRBJ2-1; 7 bases map to TRBD2. V dropped 5 bases and J dropped 6; count of bases not matched to a gene: 4. The CDR3 is 13 amino acids. Germline V lookup: CDR1 MNHEY, CDR2 SVGAGI.

J is TRBJ1-1 and V is TRBV5-1; D may be TRBD1 (6 bases). V was clipped by 4 bases and J by 0 bases, with 10 bases between them. Germline CDR1 and CDR2: SGHRS and YFSETQ. The CDR3 covers 14 residues. The CDR3 here is CASSPGHMNTEAFF. The CDR3 DNA follows: TGCGCCAGCAGCCCGGGACACATGAACACTGAAGCTTTCTTT.

The gene calls are TRBV2 and TRBJ1-2; 8 nucleotides align to TRBD1. The J segment lost 7 bases and the V segment lost 6 bases, leaving 10 bases of the junction unmatched. The CDR3 is 14 residues long. CDR1 SNHLY and CDR2 FYNNEI come from the germline V gene. The CDR3 spells CASSRDRMESGYTF. The CDR3 nucleotides read TGTGCCAGCAGCCGGGACAGGATGGAGTCTGGCTACACCTTC.

The gene calls are TRBV25-1 and TRBJ2-1; possibly TRBD1 for D (6 bases). V shed 4 bases and J shed 2 bases, with 15 bases lying between them. The CDR3 loop spans 16 amino acids. The germline V gene has CDR1 MGHDK and CDR2 SYGVNS. The CDR3 DNA follows: TGTGCCAGCAGTGGTCGCAGGGGTCAGGCCTACAATGAGCAGTTCTTC. It yields the protein CASSGRRGQAYNEQFF.

The chain carries TRBV10-2 and TRBJ1-1, with 7 nucleotides matching TRBD1. The CDR3 is made up of 13 amino acids. Germline CDR1 and CDR2: WSHSY and SAAADI. Trimming at V came to 6 bases and at J to 8 bases, leaving 9 bases not matched to a gene. CDR3 sequence reads: CASREQGTDEAFF. CDR3 sequence (DNA): TGCGCCAGCAGGGAACAGGGGACAGACGAAGCTTTCTTT.

The gene calls are TRBV24-1 and TRBJ2-1; perhaps TRBD1 as D (8 bases). V shed 3 bases and J shed 4 bases, with 15 bases lying between them. The CDR3 is 16 residues long. CDR1 is KGHDR and CDR2 is SFDVKD in the germline V gene. The CDR3 sequence is CATSDLQGGIYNEQFF. The CDR3 DNA reads TGTGCCACCAGTGATCTACAGGGGGGGATTTACAATGAGCAGTTCTTC.

The DNA for the CDR3 is TGCAGCGTTCCCGCTGTAGACAGGGAATATGGCTACACCTTC. It encodes CSVPAVDREYGYTF. The genes are TRBV29-1 and TRBJ1-2; 7 nucleotides line up with TRBD1. V gave up 5 bases and J gave up 5 bases; unmatched junction bases: 11. Germline lookup yields CDR1 SQVTM and CDR2 ANQGSEA. The CDR3 consists of 14 residues.